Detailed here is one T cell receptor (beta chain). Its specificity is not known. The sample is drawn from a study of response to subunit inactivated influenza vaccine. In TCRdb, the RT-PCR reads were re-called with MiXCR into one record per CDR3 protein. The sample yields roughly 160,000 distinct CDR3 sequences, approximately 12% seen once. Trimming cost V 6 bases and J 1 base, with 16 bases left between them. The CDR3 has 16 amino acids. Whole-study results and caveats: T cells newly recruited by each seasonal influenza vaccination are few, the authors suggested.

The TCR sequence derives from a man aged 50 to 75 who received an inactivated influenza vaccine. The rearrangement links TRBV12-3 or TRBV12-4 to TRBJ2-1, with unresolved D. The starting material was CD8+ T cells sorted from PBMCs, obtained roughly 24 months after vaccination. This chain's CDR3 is CASSLWASHSYNEQFF. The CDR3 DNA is TGTGCCAGCAGCCTGTGGGCCTCGCATTCCTACAATGAGCAGTTCTTC.